A selection of T cell receptor beta chains follows, all from one sample in a study of monozygotic twins with inflammatory bowel disease. From its re-call of the 5' RACE reads, TCRdb lists each CDR3 protein once, without DNA. The listing records about 380,000 distinct CDR3 sequences. The material sequenced was blood. The receptors stem from a human donor with ulcerative colitis or Crohn's disease, or a healthy co-twin of an affected twin (not recorded which). Both conserved end residues are part of each CDR3.

J: TRBJ2-7
V: TRBV9
CDR3: CASSVGASTYEQYF

J: TRBJ1-6
V: TRBV12-3/TRBV12-4
CDR3: CASRGGTGYNSPLHF

J: TRBJ2-7
V: TRBV9
CDR3: CASSVGGTSGTNEQYF

J: TRBJ1-6
V: TRBV20-1
CDR3: CSALPVGQGTFSYNSPLHF

J: TRBJ1-1
V: TRBV19
CDR3: CASNAGMNTEAFF

J: TRBJ2-1
V: TRBV19
CDR3: CASSIGGTLRVNEQFF

J: TRBJ2-7
V: TRBV7-9
CDR3: CASSNAGDPYEQYF

J: TRBJ2-7
V: TRBV20-1
CDR3: CSAPDRGRYEQYF

J: TRBJ2-3
V: TRBV11-2
CDR3: CASRPGQGHTDTQYF

J: TRBJ2-3
V: TRBV27
CDR3: CASSELERTDTQYF

J: TRBJ2-5
V: TRBV7-2
CDR3: CASSLVGQPQETQYF

J: TRBJ2-5
V: TRBV28
CDR3: CASRTFSGQETQYF

J: TRBJ2-1
V: TRBV21-1
CDR3: CASKGLAGENFPNEQFF

J: TRBJ2-7
V: TRBV2
CDR3: CASAGQLYEQYF

J: TRBJ2-7
V: TRBV11-2
CDR3: CASSLPGIEQYF

J: TRBJ1-1
V: TRBV5-1
CDR3: CASSLVRATEAFF

J: TRBJ2-7
V: TRBV7-2
CDR3: CASSLQSASGGYYEQYF

J: TRBJ1-1
V: TRBV29-1
CDR3: CSVDQADRANTEAFF

J: TRBJ2-2
V: TRBV20-1
CDR3: CSARKGRNTGELFF

J: TRBJ1-1
V: TRBV3-1
CDR3: CASSQGGALNTEAFF

J: TRBJ1-5
V: TRBV20-1
CDR3: CSALGGQGGNQPQHF

J: TRBJ2-5
V: TRBV6-1
CDR3: CASSDGQGGETQYF

J: TRBJ2-5
V: TRBV7-2
CDR3: CASSSSGGGFQETQYF

J: TRBJ2-5
V: TRBV7-9
CDR3: CASSLTERRLQETQYF

J: TRBJ2-3
V: TRBV4-2
CDR3: CASSSLLVAGGVDTQYF

J: TRBJ2-1
V: TRBV7-2
CDR3: CASSLNSYNEQFF

J: TRBJ2-3
V: TRBV7-3
CDR3: CASSFLGGATDTQYF

J: TRBJ1-2
V: TRBV6-5
CDR3: CASSWDRTGGYTF

J: TRBJ1-1
V: TRBV12-3/TRBV12-4
CDR3: CASRRGPNWNTEAFF

J: TRBJ2-3
V: TRBV12-3/TRBV12-4
CDR3: CASSTGGGGPDTQYF

J: TRBJ2-1
V: TRBV12-3/TRBV12-4
CDR3: CASSWGDSYNEQFF

J: TRBJ1-2
V: TRBV15
CDR3: CATSRDFIGNNYGYTF

J: TRBJ2-7
V: TRBV12-2
CDR3: CASRLEDGSGYYEQYF

J: TRBJ2-2
V: TRBV25-1
CDR3: CASTPKLTGTGELFF

J: TRBJ2-7
V: TRBV5-6
CDR3: CASGTASSYEQYF

J: TRBJ1-2
V: TRBV5-1
CDR3: CASSSQTGHYGYTF

J: TRBJ2-5
V: TRBV5-1
CDR3: CASSLRPSGRQETQYF

J: TRBJ2-2
V: TRBV5-1
CDR3: CASSEPGLAGHLAGELFF

J: TRBJ2-3
V: TRBV20-1
CDR3: CSAGSPGADTQYF

J: TRBJ2-5
V: TRBV5-1
CDR3: CASSSIQGIETQYF

J: TRBJ2-6
V: TRBV11-2
CDR3: CASSLVPWANVLTF

J: TRBJ2-2
V: TRBV21-1
CDR3: CASSDPGLAGLNSNTGELFF

J: TRBJ2-5
V: TRBV11-2
CDR3: CASSFGAGPETQYF

J: TRBJ1-5
V: TRBV3-1
CDR3: CASGPGEGNQPQHF

J: TRBJ1-1
V: TRBV5-1
CDR3: CASSKRTGASGNTEAFF

J: TRBJ2-1
V: TRBV5-8
CDR3: CASSRAESYSSYNEQFF

J: TRBJ2-2
V: TRBV20-1
CDR3: CSASRAANTGELFF

J: TRBJ2-3
V: TRBV18
CDR3: CASSPFSGAADTQYF

J: TRBJ1-2
V: TRBV7-2
CDR3: CASSLGGAPAYGYTF

J: TRBJ2-3
V: TRBV27
CDR3: CASSPGGTTDTQYF

J: TRBJ1-6
V: TRBV19
CDR3: CASNERVNSPLHF

J: TRBJ2-6
V: TRBV6-1
CDR3: CASSQIAGGRSSGANVLTF